This T cell receptor (beta chain) was identified in a study of T-cell memory formation after mild COVID-19. Regarding this clonotype: Its antigen is as yet unknown.

The study's findings and limits: Clonal second-wave expansions that peaked on day 37 had unconfirmed SARS-CoV-2 specificity. Clones that shrank (day 15 to 85) were balanced CD4/CD8, whereas later expanders leaned CD4+.

Trimming shortened V by 3 bases and J by 0 bases, and 10 bases separated the two germline ends. The germline CDR1 and CDR2 sequences are SGDLS and YYNGEE. The CDR3 is 15 amino acids. After 5'RACE with constant-segment primers, TCR alpha and TCR beta cDNA libraries carrying sample barcodes and UMIs were obtained. TCRdb redid the calling of the 5' RACE reads with MiXCR, one entry per CDR3 protein. Among 250,000 to 350,000 distinct CDR3 sequences, about 16% were seen once, and the ten largest hold approximately 25%. The sample was PBMCs or a T cell subset sorted from them (not recorded which). This sequence joins TRBV9 and TRBJ2-1, with no clear D. The TCR originated in a man aged 18 to 30 who had mild COVID-19 (a few samples of this study predate the infection). Cell type and time point are not known. Here the CDR3 reads CASSEDLISYNEQFF. The DNA for the CDR3 is TGTGCCAGCAGCGAAGACTTGATCTCCTACAATGAGCAGTTCTTC.